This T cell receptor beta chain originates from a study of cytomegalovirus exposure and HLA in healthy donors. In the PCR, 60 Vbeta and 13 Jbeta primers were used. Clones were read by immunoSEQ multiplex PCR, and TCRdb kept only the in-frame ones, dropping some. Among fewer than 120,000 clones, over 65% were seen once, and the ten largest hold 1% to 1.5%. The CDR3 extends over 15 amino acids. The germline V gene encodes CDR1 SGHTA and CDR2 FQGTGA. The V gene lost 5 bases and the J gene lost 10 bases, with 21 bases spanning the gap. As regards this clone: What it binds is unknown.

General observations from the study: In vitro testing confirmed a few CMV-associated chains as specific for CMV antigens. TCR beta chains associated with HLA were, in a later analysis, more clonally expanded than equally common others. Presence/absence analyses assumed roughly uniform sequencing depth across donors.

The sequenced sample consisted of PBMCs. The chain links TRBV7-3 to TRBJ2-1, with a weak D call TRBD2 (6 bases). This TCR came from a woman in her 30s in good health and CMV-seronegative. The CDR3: CASSPSPGLTREQFF. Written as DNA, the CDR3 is TGTGCCAGCAGCCCAAGTCCGGGACTGACAAGGGAGCAGTTCTTC.